Below are 10 T cell receptor beta chains sequenced from a single sample in a study of radiation and T cells in renal cell carcinoma. As to time point: blood 2 weeks post-SBRT. The treatment was: 15 Gy SBRT to primary tumor, nephrectomy 4 weeks later. Libraries were prepared by immunoSEQ multiplex PCR; TCRdb keeps only in-frame clonotypes and omits some of them. The profile shows approximately 75,000 clones, 82% of them singletons. The sequences come from blood, collected from a patient whose treatment included radiotherapy and nephrectomy. The source of these receptors is a man aged 55 to 70 with renal cell carcinoma.

The chain has TRBV5-1 and TRBJ2-5; TRBD1 is a possible D gene (6 bases). The end of the DNA fits TRBJ2-7 better, so the J call may be wrong. The CDR3 loop spans 13 amino acids. Germline V gene lookup returns CDR1 SGHRS and CDR2 YFSETQ. In nucleotides, the CDR3 is TGCGCCAGCAGGAGGGACACCAACTACGAGCAGTACTTC. Residues: CASRRDTNYEQYF.

J is TRBJ1-5 and V is TRBV19; a possible D gene is TRBD1 (5 bases). The germline V gene has CDR1 LNHDA and CDR2 SQIVND (reference sequence). CDR3 length: 14 residues. The ends were cut back, 3 bases at V and 3 bases at J, with 9 bases in the middle. The CDR3 here is CASSIGGINQPQHF. The CDR3 region has the DNA TGTGCCAGTAGTATCGGGGGAATCAATCAGCCCCAGCATTTT.

J is TRBJ2-5 and V is TRBV10-3; D tentatively reads TRBD1 or TRBD2 (5 bases each). This CDR3 is built from 13 residues. Trimming took off 3 bases at V and 7 bases at J, with 12 bases between the two ends. Germline V lookup: CDR1 ENHRY, CDR2 SYGVKD. The CDR3 loop is CAISESGGGTQYF. CDR3 DNA: TGTGCCATCAGTGAATCCGGTGGGGGGACCCAGTACTTC.

The chain couples TRBV4-3 to TRBJ2-7, with a weak D call TRBD2 (6 bases). Germline loops: CDR1 LGHNA, CDR2 YSLEER. V shed 4 bases and J shed 7 bases, with 17 bases lying between them. The CDR3 is 14 residues long. The CDR3 region is CASSPSWRAREQYF. The CDR3 coding sequence is TGCGCCAGCAGCCCCTCTTGGAGGGCGCGGGAGCAGTACTTC.

This clone appeared a single time. The chain employs TRBV6-4 and TRBJ1-1, with 11 nucleotides matching TRBD1. CDR1 and CDR2 (germline): MRHNA, SNTAGT. The J segment lost 4 bases and the V segment lost 4 bases, leaving 5 bases of the junction unmatched. The CDR3 consists of 15 residues. Here the CDR3 reads CASSAEGQGVTEAFF. The CDR3 bases are TGTGCCAGCAGTGCGGAGGGACAGGGGGTCACTGAAGCTTTCTTT.

This chain joins TRBV5-5 and TRBJ2-3, with TRBD1 matching 7 bases. Germline-derived CDR1 and CDR2 are SGHKS and YYEKEE (reference sequence). The CDR3 length is 19 residues. Trimming took 2 bases from V and 0 from J; bases not matched to a gene: 15. CDR3 nucleotide sequence: TGTGCCAGCAGCTTACCCTTGTTTCGCCAGGGGGAGAGCACAGATACGCAGTATTTT. Protein product: CASSLPLFRQGESTDTQYF.

The sample holds a few counts of this clone. The chain recombines TRBV7-9 with TRBJ1-2; the D gene is possibly TRBD1 (5 bases). The CDR3 is made up of 14 amino acids. Germline V gene lookup returns CDR1 SEHNR and CDR2 FQNEAQ (reference sequence). V lost 2 bases to trimming and J lost 4 bases, with 11 bases between them. CDR3 sequence (DNA): TGTGCCAGCAGCTTACACGGGGGAGCCTATGGCTACACCTTC. It is translated as CASSLHGGAYGYTF.

The rearrangement uses TRBV10-1 and TRBJ1-5; D is ambiguous. V was cut by 9 bases and J by 0 bases, with 9 bases left in between. Germline CDR1 is WNHNN and CDR2 is SYGVQD (reference sequence). The CDR3 has 13 residues. The CDR3 nucleotides read TGCGCCAGTTCAATCAATAGCAATCAGCCCCAGCATTTT. Translated, it gives CASSINSNQPQHF.

V is TRBV27 and J is TRBJ2-5; possibly TRBD1 for D (5 bases). Germline V gene sequence: CDR1 MNHEY, CDR2 SMNVEV (reference sequence). Trimming removed 4 bases at V and 0 bases at J, with 9 bases between. This CDR3 comprises 14 residues. The CDR3 loop is CASSSYRYQETQYF. The DNA of the CDR3 is TGTGCCAGCAGTTCTTACAGGTACCAAGAGACCCAGTACTTC.

V and J are TRBV28 and TRBJ1-2, with D tentatively TRBD1 (5 bases). The CDR3 is made up of 12 amino acids. Deletions cut 8 bases from V and 8 bases from J, with 15 bases between. Germline CDR1 is MDHEN and CDR2 is SYDVKM. CDR3 coding DNA: TGTGCCAGCGAAGGGGAAGTACAGGGCTACACCTTC. Encoded protein: CASEGEVQGYTF.